The 28 T cell receptor beta chains presented below share a single source sample, sequenced in a study of beta chain features in type 1 diabetes. Study-wide points: In every one of the four CD4+ subsets, TCRB CDR3s were moderately but significantly shorter in Type 1 diabetes patients.

Antigen specificity for these receptors is unknown. The investigators reverse transcribed all of the isolated RNA, so they sequenced expressed TCRB transcripts. Produced via immunoSEQ multiplex PCR; TCRdb's table is partial and in-frame only. Of 300,000 or so clones listed, approximately 13% were seen once; the top ten hold 0.015%. The sequenced sample consisted of naive CD4+ T cells from blood. These receptors all come from a woman under 30 with type 1 diabetes.

The CDR3 sequence is CASSQERLAGGGQFF. CDR3 nucleotide sequence: TGCGCCAGCAGCCAAGAACGGCTAGCGGGAGGGGGGCAGTTCTTC. The rearrangement links TRBV4-1 to TRBJ2-1, with 12 bases that match TRBD2. V was clipped by 0 bases and J by 12 bases; unmatched bases: 6. Germline CDR1 reads MGHRA; CDR2 reads YSYEKL. CDR3 size: 15 residues.

This rearrangement joins TRBV18 to TRBJ2-4; 11 bases line up with TRBD1. The CDR3 contains 18 residues. CDR1 KGHSH and CDR2 LQKENI come from the germline V gene. V lost 6 bases to trimming and J lost 9 bases; unmatched junction nucleotides: 19. CDR3 in DNA: TGTGCCAGCTCGCCTCAGGGGACAGGGGGTCCTCGCGCCATCATTCAGTACTTC. Its protein is CASSPQGTGGPRAIIQYF.

The chain recombines TRBV6-5 with TRBJ1-1, with D hard to call. V dropped 2 bases and J dropped 1 base, with 8 bases sitting between them. The CDR3 runs 14 residues. CDR1 and CDR2 from the germline V gene are MNHEY and SVGAGI. The chain's CDR3 is CASSYRIQNTEAFF. Written as DNA, the CDR3 is TGTGCCAGCAGTTACCGCATACAGAACACTGAAGCTTTCTTT.

This clone has a handful of counts. The CDR3 spells CASSHQGQGPQYF. The CDR3 DNA reads as TGTGCCAGCAGCCACCAGGGACAGGGGCCGCAGTATTTT. This rearrangement joins TRBV14 to TRBJ2-3; 10 bases match TRBD1. This CDR3 comprises 13 residues. CDR1 and CDR2 from the germline V gene are SGHDN and FVKESK. The junction had 4 bases not matched to a gene; V was cut back by 3 bases and J by 10 bases. The complete variable domain, with remaining parts taken from reference TRBV14 and TRBJ2-3, reads EAGVTQFPSHSVIEKGQTVTLRCDPISGHDNLYWYRRVMGKEIKFLLHFVKESKQDESGMPNNRFLAERTGGTYSTLKVQPAELEDSGVYFCASSHQGQGPQYFGPGTRLTVL.

This clone was seen at least ten times. The identical CDR3 is also encoded by other nucleotide sequences in the sample. The rearrangement uses TRBV29-1 and TRBJ2-7, with TRBD1 identical over 10 bases. The CDR3 is 12 residues long. CDR1 is SQVTM and CDR2 is ANQGSEA in the germline V gene. J lost 4 bases, V lost 6 bases, and 3 bases had no gene match. DNA of the CDR3: TGCAGCGTAAGGACAGGGGGATACGAGCAGTACTTC. It encodes CSVRTGGYEQYF.

This clone was recorded a few times. The chain combines TRBV11-2 with TRBJ2-5, with a weak D call TRBD2 (6 bases). Trimming shortened V by 5 bases and J by 1 base, and 14 bases separated the two germline ends. CDR3 length: 15 amino acids. The V gene's germline CDR1 is SGHAT and CDR2 FQNNGV. The CDR3 coding sequence is TGTGCCAGCAGCCGGAGACTAGGGCTCCAAGAGACCCAGTACTTC. This gives the protein CASSRRLGLQETQYF.

A few counts support this clone. V gene TRBV4-1 combines with J gene TRBJ2-4; 7 bases map to TRBD1. Germline V gives CDR1 MGHRA, CDR2 YSYEKL. The junction had 5 bases not matched to a gene; V was cut back by 4 bases and J by 8 bases. CDR3 length equals 13 residues. The DNA for the CDR3 is TGCGCCAGCAGCCGACAGGGAAGGGACATTCAGTACTTC. Translation: CASSRQGRDIQYF.

The CDR3 loop reads CASGGHYEQYV. DNA for the CDR3: TGTGCCAGCGGGGGCCACTACGAGCAGTACGTC. The chain has TRBV28 and TRBJ2-7; the D gene is possibly TRBD1 (6 bases). The CDR3 totals 11 residues. Germline V gene lookup returns CDR1 MDHEN and CDR2 SYDVKM. V shed 8 bases and J shed 3 bases, with 8 bases lying between them.

V gene TRBV5-1 combines with J gene TRBJ2-1; 9 bases are shared with TRBD2. The CDR3 is 15 amino acids. With 4 bases clipped from V and 5 bases from J, the junction kept 7 bases outside the gene matches. CDR1 is SGHRS and CDR2 is YFSETQ in the germline V gene. The CDR3, as DNA: TGCGCCAGCAGCCCTAGCGGGACCCCCCACAATGAGCAGTTCTTC. Amino acid sequence: CASSPSGTPHNEQFF.

The sample holds a few counts of this clone. This chain joins TRBV30 and TRBJ1-1; 8 positions match TRBD1. Trimming cost V 1 base and J 0 bases; bases outside gene matches: 7. CDR1 is GTSNPN, CDR2 SVGIG, per germline (reference sequence). The CDR3 sequence is 16 residues long. The DNA for the CDR3 is TGTGCCTGGAGTGGGACAGGGCTCTCCATGAACACTGAAGCTTTCTTT. Protein sequence: CAWSGTGLSMNTEAFF.

This rearrangement joins TRBV12-5 to TRBJ2-7; 10 positions agree with TRBD2. The CDR3 is 14 residues long. V shed 7 bases, J shed 5 bases, and the junction held 8 bases outside the gene matches. The germline V gene has CDR1 LGHNT and CDR2 FRNRAP. Here the CDR3 reads CASAPGLAWHEQYF. CDR3 in DNA: TGTGCTAGTGCCCCGGGACTAGCGTGGCACGAGCAGTACTTC. The variable domain in full, completed from reference TRBV12-5 and TRBJ2-7, reads DARVTQTPRHKVTEMGQEVTMRCQPILGHNTVFWYRQTMMQGLELLAYFRNRAPLDDSGMPKDRFSAEMPDATLATLKIQPSEPRDSAVYFCASAPGLAWHEQYFGPGTRLTVT.

The chain is built from TRBV7-8 and TRBJ2-7; 8 bases agree with TRBD1. The CDR3 spans 14 residues. Germline CDR1 is SGHVS and CDR2 is FQNEAQ. The junction had 7 bases not matched to a gene; V was cut back by 5 bases and J by 4 bases. In DNA, the CDR3 is TGTGCCAGCAGCCTTAGGACAGGGTTATACGAGCAGTACGTC. It is translated as CASSLRTGLYEQYV.

V and J are TRBV7-9 and TRBJ2-6; 11 positions agree with TRBD1. Germline CDR1 reads SEHNR; CDR2 reads FQNEAQ (reference sequence). J was trimmed by 1 base and V by 7 bases; bases with no gene match: 6. This CDR3 has 17 amino acids. The CDR3 is CASMPGTGGSGANVLTF. DNA of the CDR3: TGTGCCAGCATGCCCGGGACAGGGGGTTCTGGGGCCAACGTCCTGACTTTC.

This clone has more than one count but fewer than ten. The DNA for the CDR3 is TGTGCCAGCAGTCCAAATCAGCCCCAGCATTTT. Amino acid sequence: CASSPNQPQHF. The V call is TRBV28, the J call TRBJ1-5, with D uncertain. The ends were cut back, 5 bases at V and 4 bases at J, with 3 bases in the middle. Germline CDR1 MDHEN, CDR2 SYDVKM. The CDR3 loop spans 11 amino acids.

The rearrangement links TRBV18 to TRBJ2-7; 7 bases map to TRBD2. The germline CDR1 and CDR2 sequences are KGHSH and LQKENI. This CDR3 is 15 amino acids long. V was clipped by 0 bases and J by 4 bases; unmatched bases: 6. The CDR3 DNA follows: TGTGCCAGCTCACCACCGTCGGGAGGTGGGTACGAGCAGTACTTC. Protein sequence: CASSPPSGGGYEQYF. The full variable domain, completed using reference TRBV18 and TRBJ2-7, is NAGVMQNPRHLVRRRGQEARLRCSPMKGHSHVYWYRQLPEEGLKFMVYLQKENIIDESGMPKERFSAEFPKEGPSILRIQQVVRGDSAAYFCASSPPSGGGYEQYFGPGTRLTVT.

The table lists this clone with a few counts. The V call is TRBV11-2, the J call TRBJ2-5, with 14 bases aligning to TRBD2. The CDR3 consists of 18 residues. Germline CDR1 and CDR2: SGHAT and FQNNGV. V was clipped by 5 bases and J by 3 bases; unmatched bases: 11. The chain's CDR3 is CASSQGRTSGRKEETQYF. CDR3 nucleotide sequence: TGTGCCAGCAGCCAAGGTCGGACTAGCGGGAGGAAGGAAGAGACCCAGTACTTC.

This clone was picked up a small number of times. The chain links TRBV11-2 to TRBJ2-5; possible D gene TRBD2, 5 bases. CDR1 and CDR2 from the germline V gene are SGHAT and FQNNGV. The ends were cut back, 3 bases at V and 2 bases at J, with 7 bases in the middle. The CDR3 is 13 amino acids. CDR3 coding DNA: TGTGCCAGCAGCTTGGAGGCTCAAGAGACCCAGTACTTC. This gives the protein CASSLEAQETQYF.

The chain uses TRBV19 and TRBJ2-3; possible D gene TRBD1, 6 bases. Germline V CDR1 and CDR2: LNHDA, SQIVND (reference sequence). The ends were cut back, 1 base at V and 4 bases at J, with 12 bases in the middle. There are 15 residues in the CDR3. The CDR3 reads CASSIGSGHADTQYF. CDR3 in DNA: TGTGCCAGTAGTATAGGATCGGGACATGCAGATACGCAGTATTTT.

The genes are TRBV4-3 and TRBJ2-2; TRBD1 matches at 7 bases. Germline V lookup: CDR1 LGHNA, CDR2 YSLEER. V shed 4 bases and J 4 bases; nucleotides not matched to a gene: 6. The CDR3 contains 15 residues. CDR3 sequence reads: CASSRQTGPTGELFF. The CDR3 nucleotides are TGCGCCAGCAGCCGCCAGACAGGGCCCACCGGGGAGCTGTTTTTT.

The chain carries TRBV5-4 and TRBJ2-1, with a possible D match to TRBD1 (5 bases). The CDR3 is 16 amino acids. CDR1 and CDR2 from the germline V gene are SGHNT and YYREEE (reference sequence). V was shortened by 5 bases and J by 0 bases, with 15 bases between the two germline ends. The CDR3 DNA sequence: TGTGCCAGCAGTCCAACAGGTCCTAGCTCCTACAATGAGCAGTTCTTC. It is translated as CASSPTGPSSYNEQFF.

This clone turned up a few times. V and J are TRBV2 and TRBJ2-5, with 7 bases aligning to TRBD1. Trimming removed 7 bases from V and 7 bases from J; junction bases left unmatched: 12. The CDR3 has 14 residues. The germline V gene encodes CDR1 SNHLY and CDR2 FYNNEI. The CDR3 region is CASNGTPEGATQYF. The CDR3 nucleotides are TGTGCCAGCAACGGGACGCCCGAGGGGGCGACCCAGTACTTC.

This clone was recorded a few times. V and J are TRBV6-5 and TRBJ2-3; 9 bases fit TRBD2. Losses at the gene ends were 0 bases for V and 5 bases for J; bases not matched to a gene: 3. Germline V gene sequence: CDR1 MNHEY, CDR2 SVGAGI. This CDR3 spans 15 amino acids. CDR3 in amino acids: CASSYSASGIDTQYF. For the CDR3, the DNA is TGTGCCAGCAGTTACTCGGCTAGCGGGATAGATACGCAGTATTTT.

This clone was seen more than once but under ten times. The chain links TRBV7-9 to TRBJ1-4; no definite D call. There are 15 residues in the CDR3. The germline V gene has CDR1 SEHNR and CDR2 FQNEAQ (reference sequence). V was pared by 5 bases and J by 0 bases, with 10 bases between. This CDR3 is CASSQNSATNEKLFF. The DNA of the CDR3 is TGTGCCAGCAGCCAAAACAGTGCAACTAATGAAAAACTGTTTTTT.

There are a few counts of this clone. This rearrangement joins TRBV19 to TRBJ2-5; 11 bases are shared with TRBD1. From germline, CDR1 is LNHDA and CDR2 SQIVND (reference sequence). This CDR3 spans 15 amino acids. The junction had 4 bases not matched to a gene; V was cut back by 6 bases and J by 1 base. For the CDR3, the DNA is TGTGCCAGTAGCAGGGGGACAGGGGGCCAAGAGACCCAGTACTTC. This codes for CASSRGTGGQETQYF.

This chain joins TRBV7-2 and TRBJ1-2; TRBD1 might be the D (5 bases). V gave up 5 bases and J gave up 1 base, with 14 bases separating them. Germline assignment: CDR1 SGHTA and CDR2 FQGNSA. This CDR3 contains 15 residues. CDR3 region: CASSPRVTVNYGYTF. CDR3 nucleotides: TGTGCCAGCAGCCCCAGGGTCACCGTTAACTATGGCTACACCTTC.

The chain recombines TRBV5-8 with TRBJ2-2, with TRBD1 identical over 7 bases. V dropped 0 bases and J dropped 4; count of bases not matched to a gene: 9. CDR1 is SGHTS, CDR2 YDEGEE, per germline. This CDR3 has 17 amino acids. DNA for the CDR3: TGTGCCAGCAGCTTGGGAGGGTGGACAGGCCCCACCGGGGAGCTGTTTTTT. This sequence encodes CASSLGGWTGPTGELFF.

This clone was recorded a few times. The rearrangement links TRBV7-9 to TRBJ1-5; tentative D call: TRBD1 (5 bases). CDR1 is SEHNR, CDR2 FQNEAQ, per germline (reference sequence). The V end lost 4 bases, the J end lost 7 bases, and 8 bases lay between the germline ends. CDR3 size: 12 residues. CDR3 residues: CASSWDFQPQHF. The CDR3 coding sequence is TGTGCCAGCAGCTGGGACTTCCAGCCCCAGCATTTT.

The chain recombines TRBV7-2 with TRBJ2-5, with D unresolved. The V gene lost 5 bases and the J gene lost 2 bases, with 12 bases spanning the gap. The CDR3 is 14 amino acids. Germline CDR1 and CDR2: SGHTA and FQGNSA. The DNA for the CDR3 is TGTGCCAGCAGCCCCTGGGCCTCGCAAGAGACCCAGTACTTC. It is translated as CASSPWASQETQYF.